What follows describes a single T cell receptor (beta chain). Its specificity is unknown. TCR beta VDJ combinations and CDR3 sequences were profiled from genomic DNA. In TCRdb, the reads were re-called with MiXCR into one record per CDR3 protein. The data hold around 200,000 distinct CDR3 sequences, with 55% to 65% observed a single time. This record comes from a study of CD8+CD57+ T cells in acquired aplastic anemia. Study observations and caveats: Found in both controls and patients were fewer than 35 CD8+ CDR3 sequences.

The V and J ends lost 3 bases and 5 bases respectively, with 17 bases between them. Germline CDR1 is LNHDA and CDR2 is SQIVND (reference sequence). The CDR3 sequence is 16 residues long. CD8+CD57+ cell expansion had been shown by flow cytometry in patients chosen for sequencing. The sample was sorted CD4+, CD8+, or CD8+CD57+ T cells (not recorded which) from PBMCs. This sequence joins TRBV19 and TRBJ1-5; the D gene is possibly TRBD1 (6 bases). The receptor's source is a human donor with aplastic anemia. The CDR3 coding sequence is TGTGCCAGTAGTATCTGGGGGCGATCTCGGGATCAGCCCCAGCATTTT. Its protein is CASSIWGRSRDQPQHF.